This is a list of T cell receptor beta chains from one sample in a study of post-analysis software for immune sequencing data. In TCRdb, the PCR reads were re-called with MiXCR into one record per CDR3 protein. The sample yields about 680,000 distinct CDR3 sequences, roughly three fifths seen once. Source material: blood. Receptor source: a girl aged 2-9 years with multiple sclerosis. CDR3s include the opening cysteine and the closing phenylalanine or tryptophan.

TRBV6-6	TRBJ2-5	CASSYPMGETQYF
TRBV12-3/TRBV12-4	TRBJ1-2	CASSFRGYYGYTF
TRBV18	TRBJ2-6	CASSPSGGGSGANVLTF
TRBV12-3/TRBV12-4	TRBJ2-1	CASSPARLLAGGFNEQFF
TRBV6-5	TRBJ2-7	CASSYGTGEVGEQYF
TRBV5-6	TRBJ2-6	CASSMDRFSGANVLTF
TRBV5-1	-	CASSQPGLPYEQYF
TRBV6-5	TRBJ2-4	CASSFLPGQGREYF
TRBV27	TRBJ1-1	CASSPDRGLRAFF
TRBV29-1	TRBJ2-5	CSVGGRGRRGQETQYF
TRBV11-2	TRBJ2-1	CASGANSYNEQFF